These 5 T cell receptor beta chains were sequenced from one sample in a study of blood T cell repertoires in COVID-19. Profiling relied on immunoSEQ multiplex PCR, and the TCRdb table lists in-frame clones only, not all of them. The sample consists of about 91,000 clones, around 80% of them appearing once. Sample: peripheral blood. The source of these receptors is a man aged 65 to 85 with acute or convalescent COVID-19.

The chain uses TRBV28 and TRBJ2-7; perhaps TRBD2 as D (5 bases). V lost 5 bases to trimming and J lost 3 bases, with 11 bases between them. Germline V lookup: CDR1 MDHEN, CDR2 SYDVKM. This CDR3 is built from 13 residues. The CDR3 coding sequence is TGTGCCAGCAGTCTAATCCGGGGCTACGAGCAGTACTTC. Protein: CASSLIRGYEQYF.

The chain has TRBV6-5 and TRBJ2-3; D not certain. This CDR3 is built from 12 residues. The V gene's germline CDR1 is MNHEY and CDR2 SVGAGI. V shed 4 bases and J shed 3 bases, with 5 bases lying between them. CDR3 nucleotide sequence: TGTGCCAGCAGTTTACAAACAGATACGCAGTATTTT. This gives the protein CASSLQTDTQYF.

This clone appeared a few times. V usage is TRBV5-1 and J usage is TRBJ2-7, with 10 bases lining up with TRBD1. CDR1 and CDR2 from the germline V gene are SGHRS and YFSETQ. The CDR3 sequence is 15 residues long. V was clipped by 4 bases and J by 5 bases; unmatched bases: 9. CDR3 DNA sequence: TGCGCCAGCAGCCCCGGACAGGGGGATCGAAACGAGCAGTACGTC. Translation: CASSPGQGDRNEQYV.

The chain combines TRBV6-5 with TRBJ2-2, with 8 nucleotides matching TRBD1. The CDR3 has 15 amino acids. The V and J ends lost 5 bases and 3 bases, in that order; junction bases with no gene match: 5. Germline assignment: CDR1 MNHEY and CDR2 SVGAGI. The chain's CDR3 is CASSRTGLYTGELFF. Here the CDR3 DNA reads TGTGCCAGCAGTAGGACAGGGCTCTACACCGGGGAGCTGTTTTTT.

The chain is built from TRBV2 and TRBJ2-2, with D possibly matching TRBD2 (7 bases). The CDR3 runs to 16 residues. CDR1 is SNHLY and CDR2 is FYNNEI in the germline V gene. Trimming took off 7 bases at V and 1 base at J, with 16 bases between the two ends. CDR3 nucleotides: TGTGCCAGCACGGGGGGCCAAAACAAGAACACCGGGGAGCTGTTTTTT. This gives the protein CASTGGQNKNTGELFF.